The 17 T cell receptor beta chains presented below share a single source sample, sequenced in a study of blood T cell repertoires in COVID-19. Data came from immunoSEQ multiplex PCR; TCRdb stores just in-frame clones and leaves some out. The sample has hundreds of thousands of clones; about four fifths are singletons. What was sequenced was PBMCs or T cells enriched from blood (not recorded which). All receptors come from a woman aged 50 to 65 who had been exposed to COVID-19.

V gene TRBV7-6 combines with J gene TRBJ2-5; 9 nucleotides agree with TRBD1. J was trimmed by 5 bases and V by 3 bases; bases with no gene match: 4. The length of the CDR3 is 14 residues. The V gene's germline CDR1 is SGHVS and CDR2 FNYEAQ. In DNA, the CDR3 is TGTGCCAGCAGCTTCACAGGGGGCAGGGAGACCCAGTACTTC. Translating gives CASSFTGGRETQYF.

CDR3: CASSTTAYYTF. The CDR3 region has the DNA TGTGCCAGCAGTACAACAGCATACTACACCTTC. The chain uses TRBV6-5 and TRBJ1-2; D ambiguous. CDR3 size: 11 residues. Germline CDR1 and CDR2: MNHEY and SVGAGI. Trimming shortened V by 5 bases and J by 10 bases, and 11 bases separated the two germline ends.

The chain links TRBV5-4 to TRBJ2-2; 10 bases line up with TRBD2. V shed 3 bases, J shed 4 bases, and the junction held 6 bases outside the gene matches. CDR3 length: 16 amino acids. Germline CDR1 and CDR2: SGHNT and YYREEE (reference sequence). The CDR3 sequence is CASSSQAGGRTGELFF. For the CDR3, the DNA is TGTGCCAGCAGCTCTCAAGCGGGGGGGCGCACCGGGGAGCTGTTTTTT.

Regarding this clone: The sample contains more than one DNA sequence encoding this CDR3. The chain combines TRBV5-1 with TRBJ2-3; 8 bases agree with TRBD2. The CDR3 sequence is 15 residues long. After removal of 4 bases from V and 0 bases from J, the junction contained 4 bases not matched to a gene. Germline CDR1 is SGHRS and CDR2 is YFSETQ. DNA for the CDR3: TGCGCCAGCAGCCTCCGGGGGGGCAGCACAGATACGCAGTATTTT. Translated, it gives CASSLRGGSTDTQYF.

This clone was seen only once. The rearrangement links TRBV5-1 to TRBJ2-7; maybe TRBD1 (5 bases). Germline CDR1 is SGHRS and CDR2 is YFSETQ. The CDR3 is 15 amino acids. V was cut by 0 bases and J by 3 bases, with 13 bases left in between. The DNA of the CDR3 is TGCGCCAGCAGCTTGGAGGGGCGGACGCTCTACGAGCAGTACTTC. Its protein is CASSLEGRTLYEQYF.

The V and J genes are TRBV7-9 and TRBJ2-2; possible D gene TRBD2, 6 bases. Trimming took off 3 bases at V and 4 bases at J, with 12 bases between the two ends. Germline V gene sequence: CDR1 SEHNR, CDR2 FQNEAQ (reference sequence). This CDR3 has 15 residues. The CDR3: CASSFSGWGTGELFF. Written as DNA, the CDR3 is TGTGCCAGCAGCTTCAGCGGGTGGGGCACCGGGGAGCTGTTTTTT.

The rearrangement uses TRBV10-3 and TRBJ1-2; unclear D gene. The ends were cut back, 3 bases at V and 4 bases at J, with 15 bases in the middle. The CDR3 has 15 residues. CDR1 and CDR2 from the germline V gene are ENHRY and SYGVKD. CDR3 protein: CAISENGYSIYGYTF. In nucleotides, the CDR3 is TGTGCCATCAGTGAAAATGGGTACAGCATCTATGGCTACACCTTC.

The chain combines TRBV11-1 with TRBJ1-3; D uncertain. The CDR3 consists of 14 residues. The V and J ends lost 3 bases and 4 bases respectively, with 10 bases between them. The germline gives CDR1 SGHAT, CDR2 FQDESV (reference sequence). The CDR3 is CASSLSGGGNTIYF. The CDR3 nucleotides are TGTGCCAGCAGCTTGTCAGGTGGAGGAAACACCATATATTTT.

This sequence joins TRBV5-6 and TRBJ1-1; no firm D call. The germline CDR1 and CDR2 sequences are SGHDT and YYEEEE. The V end lost 4 bases, the J end lost 8 bases, and 24 bases lay between the germline ends. The CDR3 has 16 amino acids. This CDR3 reads CASSLRGRTRPKEAFF. The CDR3 DNA reads TGTGCCAGCAGCCTAAGAGGGCGTACACGACCGAAAGAAGCTTTCTTT. The variable domain in full, with the rest retrieved from reference TRBV5-6 and TRBJ1-1, is DAGVTQSPTHLIKTRGQQVTLRCSPKSGHDTVSWYQQALGQGPQFIFQYYEEEERQRGNFPDRFSGHQFPNYSSELNVNALLLGDSALYLCASSLRGRTRPKEAFFGQGTRLTVV.

The chain uses TRBV9 and TRBJ1-2; 11 positions match TRBD1. J was trimmed by 7 bases and V by 0 bases; bases with no gene match: 11. The CDR3 runs to 17 residues. The germline V gene encodes CDR1 SGDLS and CDR2 YYNGEE. The CDR3 DNA is TGTGCCAGCAGCGTAGAAAGGACAGGGGGCGATCTCTCTGGCTACACCTTC. Protein: CASSVERTGGDLSGYTF. Full variable domain (outside the CDR3, taken from reference TRBV9 and TRBJ1-2): DSGVTQTPKHLITATGQRVTLRCSPRSGDLSVYWYQQSLDQGLQFLIQYYNGEERAKGNILERFSAQQFPDLHSELNLSSLELGDSALYFCASSVERTGGDLSGYTFGSGTRLTVV.

The CDR3 nucleotides are TGTGCCAGCAGCTTGCACAGGAGTGGTACGAATTCTAATTCACCCCTCCACTTT. Encoded protein: CASSLHRSGTNSNSPLHF. The V gene is TRBV5-5, the J gene TRBJ1-6; maybe TRBD1 (5 bases). CDR3 size: 18 residues. Germline assignment: CDR1 SGHKS and CDR2 YYEKEE (reference sequence). Trimming left V 1 base short and J 6 bases short, with 20 bases between.

This clone was picked up one time. One end of the junction fails to match germline, which may point to a read error. The rearrangement joins TRBV29-1 to TRBJ2-7, with a tentative D call TRBD1 (6 bases). Germline V lookup: CDR1 SQVTM, CDR2 ANQGSEA. There are 12 residues in the CDR3. CDR3 residues: CSVLDSSHEQYF. In DNA form, the CDR3 reads TGCAGCGTTCTGGACAGCTCCCACGAGCAGTACTTC.

The chain couples TRBV15 to TRBJ2-3, with 7 positions matching TRBD1. The CDR3 length is 15 residues. Trimming took 3 bases from V and 2 from J; bases not matched to a gene: 5. Germline CDR1 is LNHNV and CDR2 is YYDKDF (reference sequence). DNA for the CDR3: TGTGCCACCAGCAGGGGACAGCTCATCACAGATACGCAGTATTTT. It is translated as CATSRGQLITDTQYF.

The chain has TRBV29-1 and TRBJ2-3; no definite D call. Germline V lookup: CDR1 SQVTM, CDR2 ANQGSEA. The V end lost 3 bases, the J end lost 4 bases, and 11 bases lay between the germline ends. The CDR3 covers 13 residues. The CDR3 is CSVDGYSADTQYF. As DNA, the CDR3 is TGCAGCGTTGACGGGTACTCAGCAGATACGCAGTATTTT.

The chain has TRBV5-4 and TRBJ2-6; a weak D match, TRBD2 (6 bases). CDR1 SGHNT and CDR2 YYREEE come from the germline V gene (reference sequence). This CDR3 has 14 residues. Between the trimmed V and J ends, which lost 4 bases and 9 bases, there was a span of 14 bases. The CDR3 here is CASSGEREVNVLTF. CDR3 DNA: TGTGCCAGCAGCGGGGAAAGGGAGGTCAACGTCCTGACTTTC.

The rearrangement uses TRBV9 and TRBJ2-1; 8 bases fit TRBD2. V gave up 0 bases and J gave up 5 bases; unmatched junction bases: 4. The CDR3 has 15 residues. Germline CDR1 reads SGDLS; CDR2 reads YYNGEE. The DNA of the CDR3 is TGTGCCAGCAGCGTAGCCGGGACTAGACACAATGAGCAGTTCTTC. As protein: CASSVAGTRHNEQFF.

This chain connects TRBV7-2 to TRBJ1-3; 7 positions match TRBD1. V was pared by 5 bases and J by 0 bases, with 4 bases of the junction left unmatched. The CDR3 loop spans 15 amino acids. Per germline, CDR1 SGHTA and CDR2 FQGNSA. The CDR3 reads CASSPWTGSGNTIYF. CDR3 bases: TGTGCCAGCAGCCCCTGGACAGGCTCTGGAAACACCATATATTTT.